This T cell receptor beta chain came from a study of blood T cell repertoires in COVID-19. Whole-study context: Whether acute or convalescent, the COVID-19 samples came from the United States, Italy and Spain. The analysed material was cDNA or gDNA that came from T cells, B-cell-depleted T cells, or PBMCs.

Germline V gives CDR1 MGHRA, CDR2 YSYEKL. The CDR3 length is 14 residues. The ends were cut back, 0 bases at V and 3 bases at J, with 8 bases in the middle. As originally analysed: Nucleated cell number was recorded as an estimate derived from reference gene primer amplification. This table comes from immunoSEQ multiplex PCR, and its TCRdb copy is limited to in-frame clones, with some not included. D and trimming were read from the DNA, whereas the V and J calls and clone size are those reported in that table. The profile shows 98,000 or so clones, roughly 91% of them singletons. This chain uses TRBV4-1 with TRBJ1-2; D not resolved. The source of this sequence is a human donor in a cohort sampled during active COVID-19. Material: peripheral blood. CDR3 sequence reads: CASSQEVVDYGYTF. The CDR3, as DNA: TGCGCCAGCAGCCAAGAAGTGGTAGACTATGGCTACACCTTC.